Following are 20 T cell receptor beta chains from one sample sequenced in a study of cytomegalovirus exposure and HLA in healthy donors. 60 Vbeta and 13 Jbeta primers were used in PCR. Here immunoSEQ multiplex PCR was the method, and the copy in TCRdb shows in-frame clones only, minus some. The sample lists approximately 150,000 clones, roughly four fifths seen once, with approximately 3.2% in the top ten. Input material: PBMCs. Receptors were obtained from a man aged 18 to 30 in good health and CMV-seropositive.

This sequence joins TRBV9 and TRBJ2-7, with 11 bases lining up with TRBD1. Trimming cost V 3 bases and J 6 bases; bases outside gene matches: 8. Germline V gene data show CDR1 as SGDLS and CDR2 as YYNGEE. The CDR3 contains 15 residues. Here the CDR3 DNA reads TGTGCCAGCAGCGCCCGGGGACAGGGGGGAACCGAGCAGTACTTC. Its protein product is CASSARGQGGTEQYF. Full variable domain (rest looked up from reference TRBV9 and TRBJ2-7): DSGVTQTPKHLITATGQRVTLRCSPRSGDLSVYWYQQSLDQGLQFLIQYYNGEERAKGNILERFSAQQFPDLHSELNLSSLELGDSALYFCASSARGQGGTEQYFGPGTRLTVT.

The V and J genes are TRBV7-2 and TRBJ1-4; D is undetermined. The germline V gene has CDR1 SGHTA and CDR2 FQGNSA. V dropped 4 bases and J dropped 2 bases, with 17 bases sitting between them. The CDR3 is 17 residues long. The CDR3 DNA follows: TGTGCCAGCAGCTCACCCCGGGCCGAGGGCACTAATGAAAAACTGTTTTTT. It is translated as CASSSPRAEGTNEKLFF.

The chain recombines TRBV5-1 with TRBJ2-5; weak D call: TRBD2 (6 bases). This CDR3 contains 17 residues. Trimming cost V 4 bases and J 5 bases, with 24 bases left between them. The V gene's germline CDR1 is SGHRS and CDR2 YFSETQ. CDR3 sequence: CASSPAGGRARLETQYF. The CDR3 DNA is TGCGCCAGCAGCCCAGCCGGGGGACGGGCGCGGTTGGAGACCCAGTACTTC. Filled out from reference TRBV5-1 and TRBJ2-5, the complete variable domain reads KAGVTQTPRYLIKTRGQQVTLSCSPISGHRSVSWYQQTPGQGLQFLFEYFSETQRNKGNFPGRFSGRQFSNSRSEMNVSTLELGDSALYLCASSPAGGRARLETQYFGPGTRLLVL.

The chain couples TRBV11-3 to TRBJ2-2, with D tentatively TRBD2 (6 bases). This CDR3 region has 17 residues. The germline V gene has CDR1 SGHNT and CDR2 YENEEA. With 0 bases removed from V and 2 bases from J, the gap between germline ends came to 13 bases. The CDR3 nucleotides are TGTGCCAGCAGCTTAGAGGGATGGCGGGATAACACCGGGGAGCTGTTTTTT. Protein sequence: CASSLEGWRDNTGELFF.

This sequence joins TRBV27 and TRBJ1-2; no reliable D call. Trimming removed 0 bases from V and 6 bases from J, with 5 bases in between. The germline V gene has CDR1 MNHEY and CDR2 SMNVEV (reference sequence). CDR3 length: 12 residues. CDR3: CASSLSGHGYTF. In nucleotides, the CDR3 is TGTGCCAGCAGTTTATCGGGCCATGGCTACACCTTC.

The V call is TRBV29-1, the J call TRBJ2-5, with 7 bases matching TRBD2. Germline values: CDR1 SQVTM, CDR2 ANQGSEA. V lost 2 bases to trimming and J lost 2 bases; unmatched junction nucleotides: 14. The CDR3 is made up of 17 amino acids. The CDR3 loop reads CSVEPPREGFPQETQYF. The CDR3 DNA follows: TGCAGCGTTGAACCGCCTAGGGAGGGGTTTCCTCAAGAGACCCAGTACTTC.

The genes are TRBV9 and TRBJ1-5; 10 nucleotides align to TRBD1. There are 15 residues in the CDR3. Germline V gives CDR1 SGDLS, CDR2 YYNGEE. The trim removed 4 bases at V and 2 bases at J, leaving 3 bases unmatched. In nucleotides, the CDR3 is TGTGCCAGCAGCTCCGGGACAGGGGGCAATCAGCCCCAGCATTTT. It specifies CASSSGTGGNQPQHF.

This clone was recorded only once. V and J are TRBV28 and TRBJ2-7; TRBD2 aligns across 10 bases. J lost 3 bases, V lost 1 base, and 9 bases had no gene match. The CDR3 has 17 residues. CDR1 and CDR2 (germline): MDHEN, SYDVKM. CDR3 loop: CASSLSSGRARSYEQYF. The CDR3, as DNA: TGTGCCAGCAGTTTATCCAGCGGGAGGGCCCGAAGCTACGAGCAGTACTTC.

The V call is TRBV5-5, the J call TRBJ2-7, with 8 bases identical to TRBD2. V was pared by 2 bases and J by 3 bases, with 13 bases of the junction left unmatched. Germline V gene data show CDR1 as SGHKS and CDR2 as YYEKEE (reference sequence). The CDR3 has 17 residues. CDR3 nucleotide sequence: TGTGCCAGCAGCTTCAGGGCACAGCGGGGGCAGAACTACGAGCAGTACTTC. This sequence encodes CASSFRAQRGQNYEQYF.

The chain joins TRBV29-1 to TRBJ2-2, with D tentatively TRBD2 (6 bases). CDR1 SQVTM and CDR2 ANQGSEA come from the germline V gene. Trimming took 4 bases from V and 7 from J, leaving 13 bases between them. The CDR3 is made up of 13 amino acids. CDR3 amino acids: CSVAGTLDGELFF. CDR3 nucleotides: TGCAGCGTTGCCGGGACTCTAGACGGGGAGCTGTTTTTT.

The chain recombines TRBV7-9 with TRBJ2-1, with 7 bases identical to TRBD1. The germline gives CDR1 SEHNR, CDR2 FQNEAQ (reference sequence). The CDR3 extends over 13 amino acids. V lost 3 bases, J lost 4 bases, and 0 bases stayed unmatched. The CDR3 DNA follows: TGTGCCAGCAGCTTGGACAGGTACAATGAGCAGTTCTTC. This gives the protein CASSLDRYNEQFF.

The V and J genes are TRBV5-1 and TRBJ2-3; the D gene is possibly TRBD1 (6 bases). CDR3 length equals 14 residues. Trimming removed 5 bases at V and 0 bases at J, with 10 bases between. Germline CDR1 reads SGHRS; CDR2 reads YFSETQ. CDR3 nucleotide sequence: TGCGCCAGCAGACGACAGGCTAGCACAGATACGCAGTATTTT. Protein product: CASRRQASTDTQYF.

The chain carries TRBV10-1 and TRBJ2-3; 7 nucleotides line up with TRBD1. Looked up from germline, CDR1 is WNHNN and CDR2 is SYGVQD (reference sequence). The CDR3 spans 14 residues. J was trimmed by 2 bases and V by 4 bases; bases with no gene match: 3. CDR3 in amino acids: CASSGDSPTDTQYF. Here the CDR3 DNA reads TGCGCCAGCAGTGGGGACAGCCCCACAGATACGCAGTATTTT.

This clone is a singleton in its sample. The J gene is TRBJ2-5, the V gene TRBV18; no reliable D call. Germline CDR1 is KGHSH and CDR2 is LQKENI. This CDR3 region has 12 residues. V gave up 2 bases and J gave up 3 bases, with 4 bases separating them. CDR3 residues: CASSPSKETQYF. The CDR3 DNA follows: TGTGCCAGCTCACCATCAAAAGAGACCCAGTACTTC.

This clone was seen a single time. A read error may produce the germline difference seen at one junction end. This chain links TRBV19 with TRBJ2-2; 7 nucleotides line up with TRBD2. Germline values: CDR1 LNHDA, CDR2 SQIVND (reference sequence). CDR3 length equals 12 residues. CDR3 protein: CASSIGGREPFF. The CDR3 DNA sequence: TGTGCCAGTAGTATCGGGGGGAGGGAGCCGTTTTTT.

The CDR3 region is CASSPGQGVYSNQPQHF. Written as DNA, the CDR3 is TGCGCCAGCAGCCCGGGACAGGGGGTTTATAGCAATCAGCCCCAGCATTTT. V is TRBV23-1 and J is TRBJ1-5, with 11 positions matching TRBD1. TRBV23-1 is marked as an open reading frame, function uncertain. This CDR3 comprises 17 residues. Losses at the gene ends were 6 bases for V and 0 bases for J; bases not matched to a gene: 7.

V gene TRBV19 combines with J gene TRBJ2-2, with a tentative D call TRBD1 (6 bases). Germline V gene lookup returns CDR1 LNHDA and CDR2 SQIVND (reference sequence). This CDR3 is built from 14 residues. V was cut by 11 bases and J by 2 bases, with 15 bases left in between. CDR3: CASLQGINTGELFF. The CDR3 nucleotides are TGTGCCTCCCTTCAGGGGATCAACACCGGGGAGCTGTTTTTT.

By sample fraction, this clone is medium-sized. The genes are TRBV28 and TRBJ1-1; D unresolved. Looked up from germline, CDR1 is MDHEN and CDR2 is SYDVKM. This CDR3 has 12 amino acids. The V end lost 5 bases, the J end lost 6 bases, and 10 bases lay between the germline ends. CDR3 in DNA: TGTGCCAGCAGTCCGGTTCGGGCTGAAGCTTTCTTT. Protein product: CASSPVRAEAFF.

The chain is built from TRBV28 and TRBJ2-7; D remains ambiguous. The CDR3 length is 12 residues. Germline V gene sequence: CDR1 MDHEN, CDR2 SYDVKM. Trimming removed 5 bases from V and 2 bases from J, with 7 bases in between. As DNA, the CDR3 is TGTGCCAGCAGTCCGGGTCCCTACGAGCAGTACTTC. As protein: CASSPGPYEQYF.

The CDR3: CASSHTYRASGTEAFF. The DNA for the CDR3 is TGTGCCAGCAGCCATACCTACAGGGCCTCGGGCACTGAAGCTTTCTTT. The V call is TRBV9, the J call TRBJ1-1; D perhaps matches TRBD1 (6 bases). The CDR3 loop spans 16 amino acids. Deletions cut 4 bases from V and 4 bases from J, with 20 bases between. The germline V gene encodes CDR1 SGDLS and CDR2 YYNGEE.